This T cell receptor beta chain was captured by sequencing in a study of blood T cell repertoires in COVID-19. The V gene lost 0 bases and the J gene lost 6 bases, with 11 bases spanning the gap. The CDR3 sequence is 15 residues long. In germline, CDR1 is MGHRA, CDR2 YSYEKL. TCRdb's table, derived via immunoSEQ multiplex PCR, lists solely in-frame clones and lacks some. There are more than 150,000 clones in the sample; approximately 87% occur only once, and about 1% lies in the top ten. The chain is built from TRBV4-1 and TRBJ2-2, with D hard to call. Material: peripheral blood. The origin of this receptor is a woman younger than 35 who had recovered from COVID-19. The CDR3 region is CASSQEVPRPGELFF. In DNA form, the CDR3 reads TGCGCCAGCAGCCAAGAGGTGCCGCGTCCCGGGGAGCTGTTTTTT.